This T cell receptor beta chain was profiled in a study of blood T cell repertoires in COVID-19. Overall study context: T cells, B-cell-depleted T cells, or PBMCs supplied cDNA or gDNA.

Profiled with immunoSEQ multiplex PCR; TCRdb holds only in-frame clones, not every one. The table lists 100,000 to 150,000 clones, about 80% of them singletons. The CDR3 loop spans 15 amino acids. V shed 0 bases and J 7 bases; nucleotides not matched to a gene: 4. Germline values: CDR1 MNHEY, CDR2 SVGAGI. V and J are TRBV6-5 and TRBJ1-2; 11 nucleotides match TRBD1. The sample comprised peripheral blood. The origin of this receptor is a man aged 35 to 55 with active or convalescent COVID-19. CDR3 nucleotides: TGTGCCAGCAGTTACTCCGGACAGGGGGCGGGTGGCTACACCTTC. Protein: CASSYSGQGAGGYTF.